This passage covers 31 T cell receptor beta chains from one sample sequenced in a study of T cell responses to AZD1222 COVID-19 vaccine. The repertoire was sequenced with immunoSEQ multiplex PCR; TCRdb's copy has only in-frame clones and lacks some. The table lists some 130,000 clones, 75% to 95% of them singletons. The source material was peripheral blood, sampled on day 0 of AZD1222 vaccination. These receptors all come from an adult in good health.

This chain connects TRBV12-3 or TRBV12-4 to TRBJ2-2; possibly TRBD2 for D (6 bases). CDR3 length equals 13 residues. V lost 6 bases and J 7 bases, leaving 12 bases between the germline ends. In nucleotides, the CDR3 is TGTGCCAGCAGGGGGTTCGGGGGCGGGGAGCTGTTTTTT. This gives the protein CASRGFGGGELFF.

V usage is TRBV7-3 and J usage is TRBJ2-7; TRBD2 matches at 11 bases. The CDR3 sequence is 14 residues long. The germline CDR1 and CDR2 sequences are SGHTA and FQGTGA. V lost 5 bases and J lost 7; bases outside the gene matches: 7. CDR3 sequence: CASSVSGGAREQYF. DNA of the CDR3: TGTGCCAGCAGCGTTAGCGGGGGGGCTCGGGAGCAGTACTTC. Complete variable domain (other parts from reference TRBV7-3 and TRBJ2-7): GAGVSQTPSNKVTEKGKYVELRCDPISGHTALYWYRQSLGQGPEFLIYFQGTGAADDSGLPNDRFFAVRPEGSVSTLKIQRTERGDSAVYLCASSVSGGAREQYFGPGTRLTVT.

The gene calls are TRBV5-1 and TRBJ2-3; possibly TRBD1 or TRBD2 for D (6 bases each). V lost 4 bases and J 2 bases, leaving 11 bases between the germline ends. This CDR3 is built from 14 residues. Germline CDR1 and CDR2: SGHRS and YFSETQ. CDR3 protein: CASSERGATDTQYF. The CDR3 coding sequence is TGCGCCAGCAGCGAGAGGGGGGCCACAGATACGCAGTATTTT. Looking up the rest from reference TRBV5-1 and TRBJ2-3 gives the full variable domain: KAGVTQTPRYLIKTRGQQVTLSCSPISGHRSVSWYQQTPGQGLQFLFEYFSETQRNKGNFPGRFSGRQFSNSRSEMNVSTLELGDSALYLCASSERGATDTQYFGPGTRLTVL.

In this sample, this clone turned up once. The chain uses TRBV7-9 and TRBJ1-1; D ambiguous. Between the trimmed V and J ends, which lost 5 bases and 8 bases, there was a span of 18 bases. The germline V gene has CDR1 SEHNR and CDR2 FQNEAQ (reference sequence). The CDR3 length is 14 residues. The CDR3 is CASSRLSDGNEAFF. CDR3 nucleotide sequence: TGTGCCAGCAGCCGACTGTCCGACGGAAACGAAGCTTTCTTT.

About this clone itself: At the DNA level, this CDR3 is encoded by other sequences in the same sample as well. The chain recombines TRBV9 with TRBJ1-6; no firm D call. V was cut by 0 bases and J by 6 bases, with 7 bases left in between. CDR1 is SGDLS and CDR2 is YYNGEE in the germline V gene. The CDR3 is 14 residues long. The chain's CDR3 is CASSVGSANSPLHF. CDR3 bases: TGTGCCAGCAGCGTAGGGTCTGCTAATTCACCCCTCCACTTT.

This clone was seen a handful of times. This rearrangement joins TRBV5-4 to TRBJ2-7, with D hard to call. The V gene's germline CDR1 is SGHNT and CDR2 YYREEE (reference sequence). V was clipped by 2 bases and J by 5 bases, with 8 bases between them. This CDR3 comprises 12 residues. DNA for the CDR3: TGTGCCAGCAGCTTAGACGGTGACGAGCAGTACTTC. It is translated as CASSLDGDEQYF.

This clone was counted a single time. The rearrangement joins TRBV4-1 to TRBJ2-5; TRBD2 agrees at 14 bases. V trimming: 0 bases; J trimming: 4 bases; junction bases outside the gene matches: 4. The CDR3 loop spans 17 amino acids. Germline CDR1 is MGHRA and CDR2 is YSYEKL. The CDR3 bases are TGCGCCAGCAGCCAAGAGACTAGCGGGGGGGCCACAGAGACCCAGTACTTC. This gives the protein CASSQETSGGATETQYF.

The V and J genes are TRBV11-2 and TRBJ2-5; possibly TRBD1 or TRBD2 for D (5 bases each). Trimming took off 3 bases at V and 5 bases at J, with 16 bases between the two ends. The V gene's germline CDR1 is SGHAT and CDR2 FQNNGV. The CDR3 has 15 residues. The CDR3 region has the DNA TGTGCCAGCAGCTTCTCGAGGGGCTCTGGGGAGACCCAGTACTTC. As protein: CASSFSRGSGETQYF.

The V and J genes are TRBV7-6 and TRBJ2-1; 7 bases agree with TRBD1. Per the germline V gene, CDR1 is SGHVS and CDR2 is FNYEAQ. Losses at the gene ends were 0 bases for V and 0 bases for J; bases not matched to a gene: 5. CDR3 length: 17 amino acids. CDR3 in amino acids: CASSLADRAHSYNEQFF. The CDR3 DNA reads TGTGCCAGCAGCTTAGCCGACAGGGCTCACTCCTACAATGAGCAGTTCTTC.

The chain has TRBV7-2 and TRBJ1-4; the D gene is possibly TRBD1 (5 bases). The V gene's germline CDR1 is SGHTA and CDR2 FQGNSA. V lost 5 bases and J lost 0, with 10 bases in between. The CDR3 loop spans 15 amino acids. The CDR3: CASSRDSATNEKLFF. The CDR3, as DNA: TGTGCCAGCAGCCGTGACAGCGCAACTAATGAAAAACTGTTTTTT. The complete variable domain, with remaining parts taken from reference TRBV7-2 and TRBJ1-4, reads GAGVSQSPSNKVTEKGKDVELRCDPISGHTALYWYRQSLGQGLEFLIYFQGNSAPDKSGLPSDRFSAERTGGSVSTLTIQRTQQEDSAVYLCASSRDSATNEKLFFGSGTQLSVL.

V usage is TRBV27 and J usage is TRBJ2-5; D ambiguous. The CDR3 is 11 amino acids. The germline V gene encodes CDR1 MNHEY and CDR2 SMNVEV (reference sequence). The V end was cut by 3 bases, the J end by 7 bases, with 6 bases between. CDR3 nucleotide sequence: TGTGCCAGCAGTTTGGATGGGACCCAGTACTTC. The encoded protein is CASSLDGTQYF.

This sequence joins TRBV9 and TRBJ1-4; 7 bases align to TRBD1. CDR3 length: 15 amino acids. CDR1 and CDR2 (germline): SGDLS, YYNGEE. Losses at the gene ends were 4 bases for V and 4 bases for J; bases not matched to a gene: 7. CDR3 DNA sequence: TGTGCCAGCAGCTCGACAGGGACGCTTAATGAAAAACTGTTTTTT. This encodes CASSSTGTLNEKLFF.

The CDR3: CASSLDRVGTGELFF. Written as DNA, the CDR3 is TGCGCCAGCAGCTTGGATAGGGTCGGGACCGGGGAGCTGTTTTTT. This chain uses TRBV5-1 with TRBJ2-2; D is uncertain. In germline, CDR1 is SGHRS, CDR2 YFSETQ. The V end was cut by 0 bases, the J end by 5 bases, with 11 bases between. The CDR3 length is 15 residues.

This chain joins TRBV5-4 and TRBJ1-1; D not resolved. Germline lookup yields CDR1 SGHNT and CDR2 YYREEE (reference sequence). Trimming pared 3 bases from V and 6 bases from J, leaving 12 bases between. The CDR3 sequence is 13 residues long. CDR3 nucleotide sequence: TGTGCCAGCAGCTCGGGCCGGGTCCCTGAAGCTTTCTTT. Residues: CASSSGRVPEAFF.

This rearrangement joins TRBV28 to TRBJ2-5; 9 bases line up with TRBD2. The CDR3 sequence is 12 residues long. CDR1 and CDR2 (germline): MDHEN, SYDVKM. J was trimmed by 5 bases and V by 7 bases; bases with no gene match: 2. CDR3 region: CASKSGGETQYF. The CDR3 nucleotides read TGTGCCAGCAAGAGCGGGGGGGAGACCCAGTACTTC.

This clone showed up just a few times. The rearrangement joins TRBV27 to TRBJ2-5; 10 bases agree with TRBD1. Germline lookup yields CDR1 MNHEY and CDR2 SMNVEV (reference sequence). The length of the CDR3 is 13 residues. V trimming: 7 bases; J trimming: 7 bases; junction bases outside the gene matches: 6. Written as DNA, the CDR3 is TGTGCCAGCATGGGACAGGGGATCGGGACCCAGTACTTC. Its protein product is CASMGQGIGTQYF.

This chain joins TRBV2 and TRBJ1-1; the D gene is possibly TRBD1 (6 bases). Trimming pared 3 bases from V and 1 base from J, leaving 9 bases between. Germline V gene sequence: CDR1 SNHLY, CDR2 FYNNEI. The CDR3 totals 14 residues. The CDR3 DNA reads TGTGCCAGCAGTGAGAGGACAGAGAACACTGAAGCTTTCTTT. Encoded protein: CASSERTENTEAFF.

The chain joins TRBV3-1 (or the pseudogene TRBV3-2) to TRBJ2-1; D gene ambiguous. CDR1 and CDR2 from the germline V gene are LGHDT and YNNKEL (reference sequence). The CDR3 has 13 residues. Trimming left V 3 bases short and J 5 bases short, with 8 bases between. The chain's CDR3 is CASSQSVNNEQFF. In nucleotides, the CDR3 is TGTGCCAGCAGCCAGTCCGTAAACAATGAGCAGTTCTTC.

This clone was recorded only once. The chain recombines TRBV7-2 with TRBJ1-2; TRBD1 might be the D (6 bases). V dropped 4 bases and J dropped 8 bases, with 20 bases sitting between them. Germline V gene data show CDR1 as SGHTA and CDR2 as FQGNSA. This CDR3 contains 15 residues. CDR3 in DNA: TGTGCCAGCAGCTACTTGCTTGGGGGCCTGGGGGGCTACACCTTC. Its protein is CASSYLLGGLGGYTF.

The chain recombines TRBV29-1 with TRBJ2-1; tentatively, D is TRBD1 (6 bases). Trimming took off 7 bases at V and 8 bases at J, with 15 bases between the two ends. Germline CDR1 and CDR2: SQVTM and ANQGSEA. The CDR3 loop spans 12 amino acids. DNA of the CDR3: TGCAGCGCGGACGGACAGCGCTATGAGCAGTTCTTC. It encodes CSADGQRYEQFF.

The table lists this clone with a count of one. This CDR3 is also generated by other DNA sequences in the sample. For the CDR3, the DNA is TGCGCCAGCAGCTTGGAAGGGGGCACTGAAGCTTTCTTT. This encodes CASSLEGGTEAFF. The V call is TRBV5-1, the J call TRBJ1-1, with D maybe TRBD1 (6 bases). This CDR3 has 13 amino acids. V was shortened by 0 bases and J by 4 bases, with 7 bases between the two germline ends. Germline V gene data show CDR1 as SGHRS and CDR2 as YFSETQ.

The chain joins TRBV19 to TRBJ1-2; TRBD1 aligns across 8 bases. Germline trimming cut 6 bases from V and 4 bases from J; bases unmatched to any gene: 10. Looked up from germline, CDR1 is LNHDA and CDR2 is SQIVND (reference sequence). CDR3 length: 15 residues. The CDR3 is CASSHGTGYVYGYTF. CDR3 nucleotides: TGTGCCAGTAGCCACGGGACAGGTTATGTCTATGGCTACACCTTC.

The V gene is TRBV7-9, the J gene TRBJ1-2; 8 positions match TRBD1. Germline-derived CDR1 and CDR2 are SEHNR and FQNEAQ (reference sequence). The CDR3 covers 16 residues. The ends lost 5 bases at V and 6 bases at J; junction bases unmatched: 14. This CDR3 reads CASSAGTGWLLDGYTF. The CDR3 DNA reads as TGTGCCAGCAGCGCCGGGACAGGCTGGCTTTTGGATGGCTACACCTTC.

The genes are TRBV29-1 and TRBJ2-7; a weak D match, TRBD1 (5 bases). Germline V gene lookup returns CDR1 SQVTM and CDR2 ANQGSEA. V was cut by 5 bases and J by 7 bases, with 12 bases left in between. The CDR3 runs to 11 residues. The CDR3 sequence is CSVWGPGEQYF. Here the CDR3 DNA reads TGCAGCGTTTGGGGCCCCGGGGAGCAGTACTTC.

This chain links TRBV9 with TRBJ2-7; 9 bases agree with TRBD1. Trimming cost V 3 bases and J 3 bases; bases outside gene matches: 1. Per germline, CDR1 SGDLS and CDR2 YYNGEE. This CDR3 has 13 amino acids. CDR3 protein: CASSGQGDYEQYF. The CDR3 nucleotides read TGTGCCAGCAGCGGACAGGGGGACTACGAGCAGTACTTC. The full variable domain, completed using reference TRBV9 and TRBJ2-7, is DSGVTQTPKHLITATGQRVTLRCSPRSGDLSVYWYQQSLDQGLQFLIQYYNGEERAKGNILERFSAQQFPDLHSELNLSSLELGDSALYFCASSGQGDYEQYFGPGTRLTVT.

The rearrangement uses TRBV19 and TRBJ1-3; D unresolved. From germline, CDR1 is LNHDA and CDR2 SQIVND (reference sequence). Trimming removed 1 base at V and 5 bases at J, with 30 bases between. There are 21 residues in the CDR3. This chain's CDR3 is CASSIGQPYSSKAPRRNTIYF. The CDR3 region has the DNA TGTGCCAGTAGTATAGGGCAGCCGTACTCTTCCAAGGCCCCAAGGAGAAACACCATATATTTT.

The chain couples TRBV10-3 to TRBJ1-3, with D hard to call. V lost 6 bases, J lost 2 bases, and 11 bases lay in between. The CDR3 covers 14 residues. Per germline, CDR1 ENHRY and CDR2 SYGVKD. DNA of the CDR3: TGTGCCATCAGCGACCGCCATCCTGGAAACACCATATATTTT. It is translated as CAISDRHPGNTIYF.

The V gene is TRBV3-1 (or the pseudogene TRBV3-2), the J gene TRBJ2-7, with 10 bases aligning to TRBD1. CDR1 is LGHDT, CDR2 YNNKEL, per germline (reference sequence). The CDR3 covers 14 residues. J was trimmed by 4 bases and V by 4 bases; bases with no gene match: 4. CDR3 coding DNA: TGTGCCAGCAGCCCTAGACAGGGGGCGTACGAGCAGTACTTC. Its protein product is CASSPRQGAYEQYF.

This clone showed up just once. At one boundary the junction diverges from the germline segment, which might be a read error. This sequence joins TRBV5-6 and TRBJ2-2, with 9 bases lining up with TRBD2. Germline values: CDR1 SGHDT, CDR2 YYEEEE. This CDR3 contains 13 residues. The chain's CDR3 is CASSEWTSVPLEF. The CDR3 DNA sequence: TGTGCCAGCAGCGAATGGACTAGCGTCCCCCTGGAGTTT.

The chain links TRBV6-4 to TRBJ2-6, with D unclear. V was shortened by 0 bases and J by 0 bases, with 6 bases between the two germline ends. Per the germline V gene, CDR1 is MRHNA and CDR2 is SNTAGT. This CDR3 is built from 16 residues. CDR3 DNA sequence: TGTGCCAGCAGTGACTCCCGGAGCTCTGGGGCCAACGTCCTGACTTTC. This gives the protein CASSDSRSSGANVLTF.

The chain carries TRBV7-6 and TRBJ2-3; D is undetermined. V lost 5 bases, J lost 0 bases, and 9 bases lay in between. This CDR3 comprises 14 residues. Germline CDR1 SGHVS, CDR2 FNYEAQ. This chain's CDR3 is CASSPTSSTDTQYF. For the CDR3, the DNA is TGTGCCAGCAGCCCTACGTCTAGCACAGATACGCAGTATTTT.